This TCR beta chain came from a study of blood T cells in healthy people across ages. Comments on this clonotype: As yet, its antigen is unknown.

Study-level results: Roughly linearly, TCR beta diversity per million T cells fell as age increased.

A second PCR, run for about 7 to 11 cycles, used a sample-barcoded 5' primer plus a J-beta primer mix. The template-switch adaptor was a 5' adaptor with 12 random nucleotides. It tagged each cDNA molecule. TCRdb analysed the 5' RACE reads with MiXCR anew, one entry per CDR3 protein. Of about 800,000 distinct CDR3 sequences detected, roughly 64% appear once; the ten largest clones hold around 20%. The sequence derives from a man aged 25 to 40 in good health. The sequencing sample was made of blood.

The CDR3 spells CASSQARGYGYTF. The CDR3 region has the DNA TGTGCCAGCAGCCAAGCACGGGGCTATGGCTACACCTTC. The chain employs TRBV3-1 and TRBJ1-2; D is ambiguous. Germline CDR1 LGHDT, CDR2 YNNKEL (reference sequence). V shed 1 base and J shed 4 bases, with 7 bases lying between them. The CDR3 totals 13 residues.